Sequencing of this T cell receptor (beta chain) was carried out in a study of T cells in Graves' hyperthyroidism and ophthalmopathy. This CDR3 has 17 residues. The ends lost 3 bases at V and 3 bases at J; junction bases unmatched: 7. Germline lookup yields CDR1 LNHDA and CDR2 SQIVND (reference sequence). This clonotype has a handful of counts. Authors of the study amplified TCR beta CDR3 regions from RNA transcripts. Carried out on the TCR CDR3, a first-round RT-PCR used the HTBI primer set. TCRdb recomputed calls from the multiplex PCR reads with MiXCR, one row per CDR3 protein. The sample lists 620,000 or so distinct CDR3 sequences; about 14% were seen once. Pregnant or lactating patients were excluded, as were those with uncontrolled infection or other autoimmune disease. Diagnosis relied on clinical symptoms, serum thyroxine and TRAb, thyroid ultrasound and orbital computed tomography.

The J gene is TRBJ2-1, the V gene TRBV19; 11 nucleotides align to TRBD1. Sequencing was performed on blood. This clonotype was sampled from a woman in her forties or fifties with Graves' ophthalmopathy. The CDR3 loop reads CASSIGGQGAVYNEQFF. The CDR3 nucleotides are TGTGCCAGTAGTATTGGAGGACAGGGGGCCGTCTACAATGAGCAGTTCTTC. The whole variable domain, remainder taken from reference TRBV19 and TRBJ2-1, is DGGITQSPKYLFRKEGQNVTLSCEQNLNHDAMYWYRQDPGQGLRLIYYSQIVNDFQKGDIAEGYSVSREKKESFPLTVTSAQKNPTAFYLCASSIGGQGAVYNEQFFGPGTRLTVL.